This T cell receptor (beta chain) originates from a study of blood T cell repertoires in COVID-19. Participants were aged about 18 to 90 years, lived in 25 or so US areas, and enrolled virtually. Participants were placed into cohorts based on the clinical history they reported. The germline gives CDR1 GTSNPN, CDR2 SVGIG (reference sequence). CDR3 length equals 13 residues. Trimming shortened V by 1 base and J by 4 bases, and 10 bases separated the two germline ends. Sequencing used immunoSEQ multiplex PCR; TCRdb keeps in-frame clones, though not all of them. The sample carries 300,000 to 400,000 clones, around nine tenths recorded once.

The sample was PBMCs or T cells enriched from blood (not recorded which). The J gene is TRBJ2-5, the V gene TRBV30, with D possibly matching TRBD2 (6 bases). The receptor comes from a woman in her 30s with acute COVID-19. The CDR3 loop is CAWSGGGRETQYF. DNA of the CDR3: TGTGCCTGGAGTGGCGGAGGGAGAGAGACCCAGTACTTC.